This note documents a single T cell receptor beta chain sequence. The CDR3 runs to 11 residues. Trimming shortened V by 5 bases and J by 14 bases, and 15 bases separated the two germline ends. Per the germline V gene, CDR1 is MNHEY and CDR2 is SVGAGI. Under the authors' procedure: Estimation of nucleated cell counts relied on the amplification of reference gene primers. Measured with immunoSEQ multiplex PCR; TCRdb has only the in-frame clones, and not every one. The V and J calls and clone size come from that table; D and trimming were worked out from the DNA. Found here are fewer than 200,000 clones, roughly 85% of them singletons; the top ten hold around 1.1%. This sample was taken from a study of blood T cell repertoires in COVID-19. As for the study in general: The samples span acute and convalescent COVID-19 from the United States, Italy and Spain. PBMCs, B-cell-depleted T cells, or T cells provided the cDNA or gDNA that made up the material.

This TCR derives from a man aged 35 to 55 with acute or convalescent COVID-19. The chain has TRBV6-5 and TRBJ1-2; D uncertain. Input material: peripheral blood. The CDR3 nucleotides are TGTGCCAGCAGTCCCGGCCGACTATTAACCTTC. This translates into CASSPGRLLTF.